The rows below give T cell receptor beta chains drawn from one sample of a study of vaccination effects on CD4 cells after COVID-19. Profiled with immunoSEQ multiplex PCR; TCRdb holds only in-frame clones, not every one. The table shows 30,000 to 35,000 clones, with 73% occurring only once. No cognate antigen is known for these TCRs. Sample: CD4+ T cells from PBMCs cultured with HCoV-OC43 spike peptides, taken before COVID-19 vaccination. These receptors came from a human donor who received a COVID-19 vaccine. Both conserved end residues are part of each CDR3. A D gene is named only where the DNA matches it firmly. Clone size is given for some rows only: seen once, a few or many times, or a class if the clone is expanded.

clone size | J gene | V gene | D gene | CDR3 protein | CDR3 DNA
few | TRBJ2-1 | TRBV7-2 | NA | CASSLAFSNEQFF | TGTGCCAGCAGCTTAGCTTTTAGCAATGAGCAGTTCTTC
many | TRBJ1-3 | TRBV7-9 | NA | CASRIRGAGNTIYF | TGTGCCAGCAGAATACGGGGGGCTGGAAACACCATATATTTT
few | TRBJ1-6 | TRBV30 | NA | CAWSVKGNSPLHF | TGTGCCTGGAGTGTGAAGGGAAATTCACCCCTCCACTTT
few | TRBJ2-3 | TRBV29-1 | NA | CSVVTEISTDTQYF | TGCAGCGTTGTGACAGAGATTAGCACAGATACGCAGTATTTT
NA | TRBJ2-3 | TRBV7-2 | NA | CASSFGLITDTQYF | TGTGCCAGCAGCTTCGGACTGATCACAGATACGCAGTATTTT
NA | TRBJ2-5 | TRBV18 | NA | CASSLAGTQETQYF | TGTGCCAGCTCATTGGCCGGGACCCAAGAGACCCAGTACTTC
NA | TRBJ1-6 | TRBV7-2 | NA | CASSWAKMDNSPLHF | TGTGCCAGCAGCTGGGCAAAGATGGATAATTCACCCCTCCACTTT
once | TRBJ2-3 | TRBV7-8 | NA | CASSPRAGLRTDTQYF | TGTGCCAGCAGCCCCCGGGCGGGCCTACGCACAGATACGCAGTATTTT
NA | TRBJ2-7 | TRBV6-5 | NA | CASSTRDPDMAKQYF | TGTGCCAGCAGTACCCGGGACCCTGATATGGCCAAGCAGTACTTC
NA | TRBJ2-1 | TRBV5-1 | NA | CASSLIGADEQFF | TGCGCCAGCAGCTTGATCGGGGCTGATGAGCAGTTCTTC
NA | TRBJ2-7 | TRBV6-2/TRBV6-3 | TRBD1 | CASSYSGTGGYEQYF | TGTGCCAGCAGTTACTCCGGGACAGGGGGTTACGAGCAGTACTTC
NA | TRBJ1-2 | TRBV19 | NA | CASSTGGFAYTF | TGTGCCAGTAGTACGGGGGGATTTGCCTACACCTTC
NA | TRBJ2-1 | TRBV7-2 | NA | CASSLDNNEQFF | TGTGCCAGCAGCTTAGACAATAATGAGCAGTTCTTC
NA | TRBJ1-2 | TRBV10-2 | NA | CASSEAVVGIYGGYTF | TGCGCCAGCAGTGAGGCGGTCGTGGGGATTTACGGCGGCTACACCTTC
NA | TRBJ1-1 | TRBV28 | NA | CAAGKIGGNTEAFF | TGTGCCGCAGGAAAAATTGGGGGGAACACTGAAGCTTTCTTT
NA | TRBJ2-1 | TRBV28 | NA | CASSLIIRGRSYNEQFF | TGTGCCAGCAGTTTAATCATCAGGGGAAGGTCCTACAATGAGCAGTTCTTC
once | TRBJ1-3 | TRBV19 | TRBD1 | CATTGGSSGNTIYF | TGTGCCACTACAGGGGGATCCTCTGGAAACACCATATATTTT
few | TRBJ2-2 | TRBV19 | NA | CASRSGRPNTGELFF | TGTGCCAGTAGATCGGGGAGGCCGAACACCGGGGAGCTGTTTTTT
few | TRBJ2-3 | TRBV7-9 | NA | CASSTTDTQYF | TGTGCCAGCAGCACCACAGATACGCAGTATTTT
once | TRBJ1-1 | TRBV29-1 | TRBD1 | CSAIPGQIMNTEAFF | TGCAGCGCGATTCCGGGACAGATCATGAACACTGAAGCTTTCTTT
few | TRBJ2-3 | TRBV7-8 | NA | CASFSRGGADTQYF | TGTGCCAGCTTTTCCCGCGGTGGGGCAGATACGCAGTATTTT
few | TRBJ2-5 | TRBV10-3 | TRBD2 | CAISESTSGKYQETQYF | TGTGCCATCAGTGAGTCGACTAGCGGAAAGTACCAAGAGACCCAGTACTTC
NA | TRBJ1-2 | TRBV6-5 | NA | CASSPGYYGYTF | TGTGCCAGCTCCCCGGGCTACTATGGCTACACCTTC
once | TRBJ2-1 | TRBV3-1/TRBV3-2 | NA | CASSRGSYNEQFF | TGTGCCAGCAGCCGGGGATCCTACAATGAGCAGTTCTTC
NA | TRBJ2-1 | TRBV5-6 | TRBD2 | CASSLDRVKRGKIEQFF | TGTGCCAGCAGCTTGGATAGAGTTAAGCGGGGTAAGATTGAGCAGTTCTTC
NA | TRBJ1-1 | TRBV27 | NA | CASSLNGPGEAFF | TGTGCCAGCAGTTTAAACGGGCCAGGTGAAGCTTTCTTT
NA | TRBJ1-2 | TRBV18 | NA | CASSENGYGYTF | TGTGCCAGCTCGGAAAACGGCTATGGCTACACCTTC
NA | TRBJ1-5 | TRBV27 | NA | CASSLLFRGKVQPQHF | TGTGCCAGCAGTTTATTGTTCCGGGGGAAGGTTCAGCCCCAGCATTTT
NA | TRBJ2-7 | TRBV2 | NA | CASSEAGIAVSYEQYF | TGTGCCAGCAGTGAAGCTGGGATAGCGGTCTCCTACGAGCAGTACTTC
NA | TRBJ2-3 | TRBV7-2 | TRBD2 | CASSLDPGLAGEADTQYF | TGTGCCAGCAGCTTAGATCCGGGACTAGCGGGAGAAGCAGATACGCAGTATTTT
NA | TRBJ2-7 | TRBV6-1 | TRBD2 | CASSEFLGGTSVSYEQYF | TGTGCCAGCAGTGAATTTCTAGGGGGGACTAGCGTTTCCTACGAGCAGTACTTC
NA | TRBJ2-3 | TRBV27 | TRBD2 | CASSFRGRVAGFTDTQYF | TGTGCCAGCAGTTTTAGAGGGAGGGTAGCGGGGTTCACAGATACGCAGTATTTT
NA | TRBJ2-2 | TRBV7-2 | TRBD2 | CASRLAGHTGELFF | TGTGCCAGCCGCCTAGCGGGGCACACCGGGGAGCTGTTTTTT
NA | TRBJ1-1 | TRBV18 | NA | CASSTRDGTEAFF | TGTGCCAGCTCAACCCGGGACGGCACTGAAGCTTTCTTT
NA | TRBJ2-1 | TRBV6-5 | NA | CAHSQDSLYNEQFF | TGTGCCCATAGTCAGGACAGCCTCTACAATGAGCAGTTCTTC
NA | TRBJ2-5 | TRBV28 | NA | CASSFGGTQYF | TGTGCCAGCAGTTTTGGTGGGACCCAGTACTTC
few | TRBJ2-7 | TRBV4-2 | NA | CASSRDLLGTYEQYF | TGTGCCAGCAGCCGAGACCTGTTGGGAACCTACGAGCAGTACTTC
NA | TRBJ1-6 | TRBV6-1 | NA | CASSENSPLHF | TGTGCCAGCAGTGAAAATTCACCCCTCCACTTT
NA | TRBJ2-1 | TRBV7-9 | TRBD1 | CASSLGQGRGNEQFF | TGTGCCAGCAGCCTGGGACAGGGTAGGGGAAATGAGCAGTTCTTC
NA | TRBJ1-5 | TRBV15 | NA | CATSRSLRGARTIYSNQPQHF | TGTGCCACCAGCCGATCCCTCCGGGGGGCGAGAACGATATATAGCAATCAGCCCCAGCATTTT
NA | TRBJ2-3 | TRBV30 | NA | CAWSVFSKTDTQYF | TGTGCCTGGAGTGTTTTCTCAAAGACGGATACGCAGTATTTT
few | TRBJ1-1 | TRBV10-3 | NA | CAISGVSGNTEAFF | TGTGCCATCAGTGGAGTTTCCGGGAACACTGAAGCTTTCTTT
few | TRBJ1-2 | TRBV9 | NA | CASSVESNYYGYTF | TGTGCCAGCAGCGTAGAGTCAAACTACTATGGCTACACCTTC
NA | TRBJ1-1 | TRBV18 | NA | CASSPGQNTEAFF | TGTGCCAGCTCACCAGGGCAGAACACTGAAGCTTTCTTT
NA | TRBJ1-2 | TRBV25-1 | NA | CASSEWPGYGYTF | TGTGCCAGCAGTGAATGGCCGGGCTATGGCTACACCTTC
few | TRBJ2-1 | TRBV5-1 | NA | CASSFLGTPGIHEQFF | TGCGCCAGCAGCTTTTTAGGGACTCCCGGGATCCATGAGCAGTTCTTC
once | TRBJ1-3 | TRBV6-1 | NA | CASSEAPGRNTIYF | TGTGCCAGCAGTGAAGCCCCAGGGAGAAACACCATATATTTT
few | TRBJ1-1 | TRBV6-1 | TRBD1 | CASSEGTVGNTEAFF | TGTGCCAGCAGTGAGGGGACAGTGGGCAACACTGAAGCTTTCTTT
few | TRBJ2-1 | TRBV6-5 | NA | CASSSPGLPYNEQFF | TGTGCCAGCAGTTCCCCCGGGCTACCCTACAATGAGCAGTTCTTC
NA | TRBJ2-3 | TRBV5-4 | NA | CASSLLPSPLPDTQYF | TGTGCCAGCAGCTTGCTACCTAGCCCGCTCCCAGATACGCAGTATTTT
NA | TRBJ1-4 | TRBV30 | NA | CAWSVSWEKLFF | TGTGCCTGGAGTGTAAGTTGGGAAAAACTGTTTTTT
NA | TRBJ1-5 | TRBV3-1/TRBV3-2 | NA | CASSQTGHNQPQHF | TGTGCCAGCAGCCAAACGGGACACAATCAGCCCCAGCATTTT